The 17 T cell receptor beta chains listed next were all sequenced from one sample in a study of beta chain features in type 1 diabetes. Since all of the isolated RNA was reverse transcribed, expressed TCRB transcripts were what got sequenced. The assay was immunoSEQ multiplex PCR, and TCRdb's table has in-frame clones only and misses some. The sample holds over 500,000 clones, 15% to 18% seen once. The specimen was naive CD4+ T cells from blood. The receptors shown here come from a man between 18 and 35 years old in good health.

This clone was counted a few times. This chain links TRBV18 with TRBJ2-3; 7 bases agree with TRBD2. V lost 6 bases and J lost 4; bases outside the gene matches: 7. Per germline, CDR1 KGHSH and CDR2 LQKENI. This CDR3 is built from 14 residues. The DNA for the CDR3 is TGTGCCAGCTCTCGCGGGAGCTTGGCAGATACGCAGTATTTT. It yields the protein CASSRGSLADTQYF.

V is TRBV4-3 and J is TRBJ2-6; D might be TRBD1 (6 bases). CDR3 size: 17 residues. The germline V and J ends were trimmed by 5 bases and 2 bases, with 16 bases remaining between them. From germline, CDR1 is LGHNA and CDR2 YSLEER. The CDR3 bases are TGCGCCAGCAGCTTGACAGGCCAAGGGGCTGGGGCCAACGTCCTGACTTTC. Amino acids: CASSLTGQGAGANVLTF.

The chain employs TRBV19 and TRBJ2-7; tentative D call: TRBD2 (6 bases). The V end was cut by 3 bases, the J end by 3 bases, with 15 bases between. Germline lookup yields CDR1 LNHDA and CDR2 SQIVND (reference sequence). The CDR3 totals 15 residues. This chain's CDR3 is CASSIPGGESYEQYF. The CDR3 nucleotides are TGTGCCAGTAGTATTCCGGGCGGGGAAAGCTACGAGCAGTACTTC.

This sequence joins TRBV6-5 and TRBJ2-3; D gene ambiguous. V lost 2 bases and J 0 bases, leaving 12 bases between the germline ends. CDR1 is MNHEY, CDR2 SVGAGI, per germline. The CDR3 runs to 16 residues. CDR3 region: CASSYRGTTSTDTQYF. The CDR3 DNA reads TGTGCCAGCAGTTACCGAGGCACCACTAGCACAGATACGCAGTATTTT.

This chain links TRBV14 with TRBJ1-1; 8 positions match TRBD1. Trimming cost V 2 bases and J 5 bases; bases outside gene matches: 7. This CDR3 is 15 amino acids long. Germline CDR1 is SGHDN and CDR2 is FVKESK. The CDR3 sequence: CASSQFTGGRTEAFF. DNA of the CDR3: TGTGCCAGCAGCCAATTTACAGGGGGAAGGACTGAAGCTTTCTTT.

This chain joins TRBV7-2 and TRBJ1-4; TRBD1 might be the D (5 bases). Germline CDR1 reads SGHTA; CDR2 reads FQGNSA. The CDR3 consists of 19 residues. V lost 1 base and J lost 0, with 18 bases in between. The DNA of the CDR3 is TGTGCCAGCAGCTTAGACCCCCTTTCCCACAGGACAACTAATGAAAAACTGTTTTTT. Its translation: CASSLDPLSHRTTNEKLFF.

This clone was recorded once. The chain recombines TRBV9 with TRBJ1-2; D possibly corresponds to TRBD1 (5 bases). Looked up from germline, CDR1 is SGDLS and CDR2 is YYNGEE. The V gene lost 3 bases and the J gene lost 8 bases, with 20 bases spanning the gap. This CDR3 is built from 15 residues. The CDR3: CASSATLGQFGGYTF. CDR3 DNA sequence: TGTGCCAGCAGCGCGACTTTGGGGCAATTCGGCGGCTACACCTTC.

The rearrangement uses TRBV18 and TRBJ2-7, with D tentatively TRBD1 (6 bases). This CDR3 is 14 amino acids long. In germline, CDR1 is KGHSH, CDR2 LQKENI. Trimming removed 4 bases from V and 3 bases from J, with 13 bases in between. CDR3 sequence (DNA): TGTGCCAGCTCACTTTCTACAGGGAACTACGAGCAGTACTTC. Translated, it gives CASSLSTGNYEQYF.

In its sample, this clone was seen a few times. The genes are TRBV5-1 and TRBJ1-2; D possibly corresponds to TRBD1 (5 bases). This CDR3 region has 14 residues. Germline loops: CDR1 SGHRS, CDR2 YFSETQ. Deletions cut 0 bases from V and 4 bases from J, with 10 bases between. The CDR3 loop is CASSLVQGSYGYTF. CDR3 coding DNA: TGCGCCAGCAGCTTGGTGCAGGGCTCCTATGGCTACACCTTC.

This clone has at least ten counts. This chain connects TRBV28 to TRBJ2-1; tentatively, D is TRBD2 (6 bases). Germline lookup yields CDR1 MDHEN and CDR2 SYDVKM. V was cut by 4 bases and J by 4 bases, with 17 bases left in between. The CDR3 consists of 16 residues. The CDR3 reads CASSWLSRGDYNEQFF. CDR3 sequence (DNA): TGTGCCAGCAGTTGGTTATCGCGGGGCGATTACAATGAGCAGTTCTTC.

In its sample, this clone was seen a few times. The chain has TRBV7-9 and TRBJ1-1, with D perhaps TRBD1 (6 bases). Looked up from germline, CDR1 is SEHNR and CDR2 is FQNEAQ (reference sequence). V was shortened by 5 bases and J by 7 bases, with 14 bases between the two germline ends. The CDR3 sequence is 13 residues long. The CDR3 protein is CASSTYRVGEAFF. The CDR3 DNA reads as TGTGCCAGCAGCACCTACAGGGTTGGTGAAGCTTTCTTT. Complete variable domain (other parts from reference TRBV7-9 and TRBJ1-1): DTGVSQNPRHKITKRGQNVTFRCDPISEHNRLYWYRQTLGQGPEFLTYFQNEAQLEKSRLLSDRFSAERPKGSFSTLEIQRTEQGDSAMYLCASSTYRVGEAFFGQGTRLTVV.

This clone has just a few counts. Here the CDR3 DNA reads TGTGCCAGCAGCGGCATCACAGGGGGCGGGGAGACCCAGTACTTC. Translating it yields CASSGITGGGETQYF. The chain has TRBV7-2 and TRBJ2-5; 9 nucleotides agree with TRBD1. J gave up 5 bases and V 5 bases, and 9 bases lay outside the gene matches. This CDR3 region has 15 residues. Germline CDR1 and CDR2: SGHTA and FQGNSA.

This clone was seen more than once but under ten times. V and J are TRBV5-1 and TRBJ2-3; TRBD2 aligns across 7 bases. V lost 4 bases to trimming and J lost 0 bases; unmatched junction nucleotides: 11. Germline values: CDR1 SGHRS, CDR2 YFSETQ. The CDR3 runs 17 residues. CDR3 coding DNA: TGCGCCAGCAGCCTGACCCCGGGGGGACTGAGCACAGATACGCAGTATTTT. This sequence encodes CASSLTPGGLSTDTQYF.

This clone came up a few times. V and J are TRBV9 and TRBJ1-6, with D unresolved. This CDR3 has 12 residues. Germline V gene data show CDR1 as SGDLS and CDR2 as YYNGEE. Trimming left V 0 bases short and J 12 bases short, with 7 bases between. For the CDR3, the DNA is TGTGCCAGCAGCGTAGTTCTAGGACCCCTCCACTTT. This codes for CASSVVLGPLHF.

The CDR3 loop reads CASSSRLAGGGNIQYF. The CDR3 coding sequence is TGTGCCAGCAGTTCGCGACTAGCGGGAGGTGGGAACATTCAGTACTTC. The rearrangement links TRBV28 to TRBJ2-4; 13 bases line up with TRBD2. The trim removed 4 bases at V and 7 bases at J, leaving 7 bases unmatched. Germline assignment: CDR1 MDHEN and CDR2 SYDVKM. This CDR3 contains 16 residues.

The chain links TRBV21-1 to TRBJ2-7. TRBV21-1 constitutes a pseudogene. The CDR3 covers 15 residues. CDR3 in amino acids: CASSKGLGVSYEQYF. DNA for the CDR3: TGTGCCAGCAGCAAAGGGCTCGGTGTCTCCTACGAGCAGTACTTC.

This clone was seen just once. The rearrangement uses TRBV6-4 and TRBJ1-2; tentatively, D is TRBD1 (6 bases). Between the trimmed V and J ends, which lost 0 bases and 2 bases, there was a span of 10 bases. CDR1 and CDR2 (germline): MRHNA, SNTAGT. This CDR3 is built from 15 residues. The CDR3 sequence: CASSDSRRGNYGYTF. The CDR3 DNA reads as TGTGCCAGCAGTGACTCCCGCAGGGGCAACTATGGCTACACCTTC.